Following are 17 T cell receptor beta chains from one sample sequenced in a study of CD8+ T cells in alopecia areata. cDNA prepared by RNA extraction and subsequent reverse transcription served as the template for sequencing. TCRdb's table, derived via immunoSEQ multiplex PCR, lists solely in-frame clones and lacks some. The table has 150,000 to 200,000 clones, 58% seen once; the top ten hold roughly 16%. Described treatment: oral pan-JAK inhibitor, 5-10 mg twice daily. Sequencing was performed on CD4+ T cells sorted from blood, taken between weeks 55 and 65, from a patient treated with tofacitinib. The origin of the receptors is a human donor with alopecia areata.

This chain joins TRBV4-1 and TRBJ2-3; 7 bases align to TRBD2. Losses at the gene ends were 4 bases for V and 6 bases for J; bases not matched to a gene: 10. CDR1 is MGHRA and CDR2 is YSYEKL in the germline V gene. CDR3 length equals 15 residues. For the CDR3, the DNA is TGCGCCAGCAGCCGGGGGGGGACCCAGGCGGATACGCAGTATTTT. Amino acids: CASSRGGTQADTQYF.

V and J are TRBV6-1 and TRBJ1-1; a weak D match, TRBD1 (6 bases). V lost 5 bases and J 1 base, leaving 8 bases between the germline ends. The CDR3 is 13 amino acids. The germline V gene has CDR1 MNHNS and CDR2 SASEGT. The CDR3 DNA follows: TGTGCCAGCAGTCGGACAGCGAACACTGAAGCTTTCTTT. Translation: CASSRTANTEAFF.

V gene TRBV6-5 combines with J gene TRBJ1-1; 8 nucleotides agree with TRBD1. This CDR3 region has 14 residues. Germline CDR1 and CDR2: MNHEY and SVGAGI. V was clipped by 4 bases and J by 7 bases; unmatched bases: 8. CDR3 nucleotides: TGTGCCAGCAGTTCCTTGGACAGGGTAGGTGAAGCTTTCTTT. This gives the protein CASSSLDRVGEAFF.

This clone has a handful of counts. The chain employs TRBV6-1 and TRBJ2-1, with 9 bases lining up with TRBD1. CDR1 is MNHNS, CDR2 SASEGT, per germline. The CDR3 spans 12 residues. The V gene end was trimmed by 6 bases and the J gene end by 9 bases; junction bases not matched to a gene: 3. Here the CDR3 DNA reads TGTGCCAGCAGCTTGACAGGGGGTGAGCAGTTCTTC. This sequence encodes CASSLTGGEQFF.

A few counts support this clone. CDR3 region: CASSGQSLISTDTQYF. Here the CDR3 DNA reads TGTGCCAGTAGTGGACAGAGTCTGATCAGCACAGATACGCAGTATTTT. The V and J genes are TRBV19 and TRBJ2-3; the D gene is possibly TRBD1 (6 bases). The CDR3 sequence is 16 residues long. Germline loops: CDR1 LNHDA, CDR2 SQIVND (reference sequence). Trimming left V 5 bases short and J 0 bases short, with 15 bases between.

The chain is built from TRBV30 and TRBJ1-2; maybe TRBD1 (6 bases). Trimming stripped 5 bases from V and 4 bases from J, with 17 bases between. This CDR3 spans 14 amino acids. From germline, CDR1 is GTSNPN and CDR2 SVGIG (reference sequence). The CDR3 DNA is TGTGCCTGGGGCCTACAGGGCTGGGGCTATGGCTACACCTTC. This encodes CAWGLQGWGYGYTF.

This clone showed up just a few times. The genes are TRBV25-1 and TRBJ2-7, with 8 bases that match TRBD2. The CDR3 runs to 13 residues. Trimming cost V 7 bases and J 7 bases; bases outside gene matches: 9. Germline V CDR1 and CDR2: MGHDK, SYGVNS. The CDR3 loop is CASTAGAPREQYF. CDR3 bases: TGTGCCAGCACAGCGGGGGCGCCACGGGAGCAGTACTTC.

The V gene is TRBV7-2, the J gene TRBJ2-1, with D tentatively TRBD1 or TRBD2 (5 bases each). The CDR3 covers 16 residues. The germline V gene encodes CDR1 SGHTA and CDR2 FQGNSA. The germline V and J ends were trimmed by 0 bases and 1 base, with 10 bases remaining between them. The CDR3 loop reads CASSLAGTPSYNEQFF. As DNA, the CDR3 is TGTGCCAGCAGCTTAGCTGGGACGCCTTCCTACAATGAGCAGTTCTTC. The variable domain in full, completed from reference TRBV7-2 and TRBJ2-1, reads GAGVSQSPSNKVTEKGKDVELRCDPISGHTALYWYRQSLGQGLEFLIYFQGNSAPDKSGLPSDRFSAERTGGSVSTLTIQRTQQEDSAVYLCASSLAGTPSYNEQFFGPGTRLTVL.

The chain uses TRBV30 and TRBJ1-5; D uncertain. The CDR3 has 13 amino acids. Germline CDR1 reads GTSNPN; CDR2 reads SVGIG (reference sequence). Trimming shortened V by 1 base and J by 4 bases, and 8 bases separated the two germline ends. Here the CDR3 reads CAWSGMGNQPQHF. The CDR3 DNA is TGTGCCTGGAGTGGGATGGGGAATCAGCCCCAGCATTTT.

The V call is TRBV29-1, the J call TRBJ1-3; D might be TRBD1 (5 bases). V gave up 2 bases and J gave up 3 bases, with 14 bases separating them. Germline CDR1 SQVTM, CDR2 ANQGSEA. The CDR3 is 15 amino acids. In DNA form, the CDR3 reads TGCAGCGTTGAATCGGGGAGGGACGGTGGAAACACCATATATTTT. It yields the protein CSVESGRDGGNTIYF. Looking up the rest from reference TRBV29-1 and TRBJ1-3 gives the full variable domain: SAVISQKPSRDICQRGTSLTIQCQVDSQVTMMFWYRQQPGQSLTLIATANQGSEATYESGFVIDKFPISRPNLTFSTLTVSNMSPEDSSIYLCSVESGRDGGNTIYFGEGSWLTVV.

The chain joins TRBV6-5 to TRBJ2-2; D remains unclear. Germline V CDR1 and CDR2: MNHEY, SVGAGI. With 10 bases removed from V and 0 bases from J, the gap between germline ends came to 15 bases. The length of the CDR3 is 15 residues. CDR3 coding DNA: TGTGCCATCCTCAAGGGTTTAGCGAACACCGGGGAGCTGTTTTTT. This translates into CAILKGLANTGELFF.

This clone was counted only a few times. This rearrangement joins TRBV9 to TRBJ2-1; D is undetermined. The CDR3 spans 12 residues. V was trimmed by 0 bases and J by 7 bases, leaving 5 bases between them. Per the germline V gene, CDR1 is SGDLS and CDR2 is YYNGEE. CDR3 amino acids: CASSVDANEQFF. The CDR3 DNA follows: TGTGCCAGCAGCGTAGACGCTAATGAGCAGTTCTTC.

Note on this clone: Other DNA sequences in this sample translate to the same CDR3. This chain uses TRBV19 with TRBJ2-3; the match to TRBD2 covers 10 bases. CDR1 is LNHDA and CDR2 is SQIVND in the germline V gene (reference sequence). J lost 0 bases, V lost 3 bases, and 3 bases had no gene match. CDR3 length: 16 residues. The CDR3 sequence is CASSIASGGSTDTQYF. The CDR3 DNA reads TGTGCCAGTAGTATTGCTAGCGGGGGAAGCACAGATACGCAGTATTTT.

The chain couples TRBV4-1 to TRBJ1-4; TRBD1 aligns across 9 bases. V trimming: 5 bases; J trimming: 4 bases; junction bases outside the gene matches: 5. CDR1 and CDR2 (germline): MGHRA, YSYEKL. The CDR3 loop spans 15 amino acids. DNA for the CDR3: TGCGCCAGCAGCGAGAAGGACAGGGGTAATGAAAAACTGTTTTTT. It specifies CASSEKDRGNEKLFF.

This clone is a singleton in its sample. V is TRBV30 and J is TRBJ2-7; D may be TRBD1 (6 bases). This CDR3 is 13 amino acids long. Trimming removed 1 base at V and 5 bases at J, with 12 bases between. Germline V gene data show CDR1 as GTSNPN and CDR2 as SVGIG (reference sequence). The CDR3 nucleotides read TGTGCCTGGAGTGGGGGGCGCGGCCACGAGCAGTACTTC. Residues: CAWSGGRGHEQYF.

The chain employs TRBV25-1 and TRBJ2-7, with D possibly being TRBD2 (6 bases). The CDR3 covers 13 residues. Germline lookup yields CDR1 MGHDK and CDR2 SYGVNS. V was pared by 10 bases and J by 2 bases, with 15 bases between. The CDR3 protein is CATRDSGTYEQYF. As DNA, the CDR3 is TGTGCCACCCGGGATAGCGGAACCTACGAGCAGTACTTC.

The CDR3 sequence: CASTGARDSYSPLHF. Written as DNA, the CDR3 is TGTGCCAGCACAGGGGCTCGGGACAGTTATTCACCCCTCCACTTT. This chain joins TRBV6-5 and TRBJ1-6; 7 positions agree with TRBD1. CDR3 length: 15 residues. V lost 7 bases to trimming and J lost 8 bases; unmatched junction nucleotides: 11. CDR1 is MNHEY, CDR2 SVGAGI, per germline.